These T cell receptor beta chains were read from a single sample in a study of T cell repertoires in cytomegalovirus infection. MiXCR, applied by TCRdb to the reads, yields one record per CDR3 protein. This sample carries roughly 120,000 distinct CDR3 sequences, around 28% of them seen once, and the ten largest clones take roughly three quarters. Their antigen targets remain unknown. Sequenced material: CD8+ T cells from cultured PBMCs, taken from culture after CMV antigen stimulation. The receptors originated from a human donor in good health (CMV status not recorded). Some clones in this sample may be carry-over from other donors' samples. Each CDR3 is given with its conserved first and last residue. The D gene is left open where the match is weak. Where a row states a size, it is once, few, many or the class of an expanded clone; other rows omit it.

NA | TRBJ2-5 | many | 13 | TRBV11-2 | CASSLGVDETQYF | TGTGCCAGCAGCTTAGGCGTAGATGAGACCCAGTACTTC
NA | TRBJ1-1 | once | 15 | TRBV27 | CASSLLAGRGTEAFF | TGTGCCAGCAGTTTATTGGCAGGGAGAGGCACTGAAGCTTTCTTT
TRBD2 | TRBJ2-3 | NA | 15 | TRBV27 | CASSLPAGGVDTQYF | TGTGCCAGCAGTTTACCCGCGGGGGGGGTAGATACGCAGTATTTT
TRBD1 | TRBJ1-5 | few | 16 | TRBV11-2 | CASSPMTGFLDQPQHF | TGTGCCAGCAGCCCGATGACAGGGTTTCTCGATCAGCCCCAGCATTTT
TRBD2 | TRBJ2-5 | many | 16 | TRBV7-6 | CASRPTSGGYVETQYF | TGTGCCAGCAGGCCTACTAGCGGGGGTTACGTAGAGACCCAGTACTTC
NA | TRBJ1-4 | NA | 12 | TRBV28 | CASSLSTEKLFF | TGTGCCAGCAGTTTATCCACGGAAAAACTGTTTTTT
NA | TRBJ2-7 | NA | 12 | TRBV6-5 | CASSYSPYEQYF | TGTGCCAGCAGTTACTCCCCCTACGAGCAGTACTTC
NA | TRBJ2-1 | many | 13 | TRBV7-2 | CASSLGNINEQFF | TGTGCCAGCAGCTTAGGGAATATCAATGAGCAGTTCTTC
NA | TRBJ1-1 | NA | 14 | TRBV28 | CASRGGGWRTEAFF | TGTGCCAGCAGGGGTGGGGGGTGGAGGACTGAAGCTTTCTTT
TRBD2 | TRBJ2-4 | NA | 11 | TRBV2 | CASSTSGGAYF | TGTGCCAGCAGTACAAGCGGGGGGGCTTACTTC
NA | TRBJ1-6 | NA | 17 | TRBV6-5 | CASSYSRGGAGNSPLHF | TGTGCCAGCAGTTACTCGAGGGGGGGCGCAGGTAATTCACCCCTCCACTTT
NA | TRBJ1-1 | many | 13 | TRBV28 | CATSSGMNTEAFF | TGTGCCACCTCAAGCGGAATGAACACTGAAGCTTTCTTT